This section outlines one T cell receptor beta chain sequence together with its context. The sample originates from a study of T-cell memory formation after mild COVID-19. TCRdb re-derived calls from the 5' RACE reads in MiXCR, one entry per CDR3 protein. The data contain 300,000 to 400,000 distinct CDR3 sequences, 25% to 30% of them singletons. The CDR3 sequence is 9 residues long. Trimming cost V 8 bases and J 5 bases, with 7 bases left between them. Per the germline V gene, CDR1 is DFQATT and CDR2 is SNEGSKA (reference sequence). The receptor comes from an adult woman who had mild COVID-19 (a few samples of this study predate the infection). Cell type and time point are not known. This chain links TRBV20-1 with TRBJ2-7; TRBD1 is a possible D gene (6 bases). Material: PBMCs or a T cell subset sorted from them (not recorded which). CDR3 residues: CSPGDEQYF. CDR3 in DNA: TGCAGTCCAGGGGACGAGCAGTACTTC.